This TCR beta chain was obtained from a study of response to subunit inactivated influenza vaccine. This clonotype has a handful of counts. Its antigen remains unidentified. Trimming pared 1 base from V and 1 base from J, leaving 10 bases between. Germline values: CDR1 LNHNV, CDR2 YYDKDF (reference sequence). The CDR3 consists of 15 residues. Study-wide results and limits: Each seasonal influenza vaccination, the authors suggested, recruits few new T cells.

TCRdb reprocessed the RT-PCR reads via MiXCR and lists one record per CDR3 protein. The sample gives about 540,000 distinct CDR3 sequences, 11% to 15% of which show up once; over 8.5% is in the top ten. V gene TRBV15 combines with J gene TRBJ2-5; D ambiguous. The sequenced sample was PBMCs from blood, obtained 11 to 12 days after vaccination. This TCR was sampled from a man in his fifties or sixties who received an inactivated influenza vaccine. The CDR3 region is CATSRGVSLQETQYF. Here the CDR3 DNA reads TGTGCCACCAGCAGAGGGGTCAGCCTCCAAGAGACCCAGTACTTC.